A selection of T cell receptor beta chains follows, all from one sample in a study of blood T cell repertoires in COVID-19. Measured with immunoSEQ multiplex PCR; TCRdb has only the in-frame clones, and not every one. Of approximately 250,000 clones listed, about 80% are singletons. Input material: peripheral blood. The receptors derive from a human donor in a cohort sampled during active COVID-19. Both conserved end residues are part of each CDR3. A D gene is named only where the DNA matches it firmly. A row's size may be missing; if present it is once, few, many or a size class.

cdr3_nt | cdr3_aa | v_call | clone_size | d_call | j_call
TGTGCCAGCAGCGTGCACTCCGGGACAGGGGATTCGTTTGGCTACACCTTC | CASSVHSGTGDSFGYTF | TRBV9 | NA | TRBD1 | TRBJ1-2
TGTGCCAGCAGCTTTAGGAGCGGGAGGGACAATGAGCAGTTCTTC | CASSFRSGRDNEQFF | TRBV7-9 | NA | TRBD2 | TRBJ2-1
TGCGCCAGCCGAACTTACAGCGGGGGGATTAATGAGCAGTTCTTC | CASRTYSGGINEQFF | TRBV5-1 | once | TRBD2 | TRBJ2-1
TGTGCCAGCAGCAGAGGATTTCCGGGACTAGCAACCAATGCGCAGTTCTTC | CASSRGFPGLATNAQFF | TRBV4-2 | NA | TRBD2 | TRBJ2-1
TGTGCCAGCAGTCTCGGACCGGGGACAACTAATGAAAAACTGTTTTTT | CASSLGPGTTNEKLFF | TRBV14 | NA | NA | TRBJ1-4
TGTGCCAGCAGCGTGGTGGGACAGGGGCAGAACACTGAAGCTTTCTTT | CASSVVGQGQNTEAFF | TRBV9 | NA | TRBD1 | TRBJ1-1
TGTGCCAGCAGCCCTGAAGCGGGCGTTAACTACAATGAGCAGTTCTTC | CASSPEAGVNYNEQFF | TRBV7-2 | NA | NA | TRBJ2-1
TGTGCCAGTAGTACGGGCAGGGCGAAGGTTTTTGTCGGGGAGCTGTTTTTT | CASSTGRAKVFVGELFF | TRBV19 | NA | NA | TRBJ2-2
TGTGCCAGCAGTTTATCGCGCCCTCGGGGGAGCAATCAGCCCCAGCATTTT | CASSLSRPRGSNQPQHF | TRBV27 | NA | NA | TRBJ1-5
TGTGCCAGCAGCGTAGAAGGGGACAGGCCTGTTGAAGCTTTCTTT | CASSVEGDRPVEAFF | TRBV9 | once | TRBD1 | TRBJ1-1
TGTGCCAGCAGTGGGGGCCGGGTCCAAGACACTGAAGCTTTCTTT | CASSGGRVQDTEAFF | TRBV28 | NA | NA | TRBJ1-1
TGTGCCAGCAGTTACAATTCGTTTTACTACAATGAGCAGTTCTTC | CASSYNSFYYNEQFF | TRBV6-5 | NA | NA | TRBJ2-1
TGTGCCAGCAGCCCTACAGCGGGAGGAGACAATGAGCAGTTCTTC | CASSPTAGGDNEQFF | TRBV11-2 | NA | TRBD2 | TRBJ2-1
TGCGCCAGCAGCGCCGACAGGGGGCAACGGGATACGCAGTATTTT | CASSADRGQRDTQYF | TRBV5-1 | NA | TRBD1 | TRBJ2-3
TGTGCCAGCAGTGGGCGGGGGGGCCGGTACGAGCAGTACTTC | CASSGRGGRYEQYF | TRBV6-2/TRBV6-3 | NA | TRBD2 | TRBJ2-7
TGTGCCAGCAGACAGGACAGCTTCAATGAGCAGTTCTTC | CASRQDSFNEQFF | TRBV27 | NA | NA | TRBJ2-1
TGTGCCAGCAGCCAAGATTCTGGAGGGGTGGGTGGAAACACCATATATTTT | CASSQDSGGVGGNTIYF | TRBV3-1/TRBV3-2 | NA | NA | TRBJ1-3
TGTGCCAGCAGCTTAGCCGGGACTCGCACAGATACGCAGTATTTT | CASSLAGTRTDTQYF | TRBV7-9 | NA | NA | TRBJ2-3
TGTGCCAGCAGCTACGGACAGGGAAATGAAAAACTGTTTTTT | CASSYGQGNEKLFF | TRBV7-6 | NA | TRBD1 | TRBJ1-4
TGTGCCAGCACGGGACAGTTCTACGAGCAGTACTTC | CASTGQFYEQYF | TRBV25-1 | few | TRBD1 | TRBJ2-7
TGTGCCAGTAGTATGGGTCAATTGGGACATCCTAATGAAAAACTGTTTTTT | CASSMGQLGHPNEKLFF | TRBV19 | NA | NA | TRBJ1-4
TGTGCCATCAGTGAGTCGGCAGGGGGCACCGGGGAGCTGTTTTTT | CAISESAGGTGELFF | TRBV10-3 | NA | TRBD1 | TRBJ2-2
TGTGCCAGCAGCCCCCCGGCAGGGGCAAACATTCAGTACTTC | CASSPPAGANIQYF | TRBV28 | few | NA | TRBJ2-4
TGTGCCAGCAGCGTCCTTGGGGGCGGCTGGGGCTACACCTTC | CASSVLGGGWGYTF | TRBV7-9 | NA | NA | TRBJ1-2
TGTGCCAGCAGCTTCGGGACAGGGGGCAACTACGAGCAGTACTTC | CASSFGTGGNYEQYF | TRBV5-4 | NA | TRBD1 | TRBJ2-7
TGTGCCAGCAGTCCTCAGGGTAACTATGGCTACACCTTC | CASSPQGNYGYTF | TRBV27 | NA | NA | TRBJ1-2
TGTGCCAGCTCCCCCCCGTTCGGACTAGCGGGAGGGTGGAGTTCCGGGGAGCTGTTTTTT | CASSPPFGLAGGWSSGELFF | TRBV2 | NA | TRBD2 | TRBJ2-2
TGCGCCAGCACCTCCGGGGACTTGAGCTCCTACAATGAGCAGTTCTTC | CASTSGDLSSYNEQFF | TRBV5-1 | NA | NA | TRBJ2-1
TGCGCCAGCAGCTTAAACCGGGGAAATTCACCCCTCCACTTT | CASSLNRGNSPLHF | TRBV5-1 | few | NA | TRBJ1-6
TGTGCCAGCAGCCTAACTAGCGGGAGTTCCCACGAGCAGTACTTC | CASSLTSGSSHEQYF | TRBV5-6 | NA | TRBD2 | TRBJ2-7
TGTGCCAGCAGCCTCCGTGGGGGGGATATTGCGCAGTATTTT | CASSLRGGDIAQYF | TRBV28 | NA | TRBD2 | TRBJ2-3
TGTGCCACCTCGGGGTGGGGCGGGAGCTCCTACGAGCAGTACTTC | CATSGWGGSSYEQYF | TRBV24-1 | NA | TRBD2 | TRBJ2-7
TGTGCCAGCAGCGCGGGGGGGGAGACCCAGTACTTC | CASSAGGETQYF | TRBV9 | NA | TRBD2 | TRBJ2-5
TGCGCCAGCAGCCAAGACCCGGGCAGGGAGGATCAGCCCCAGCATTTT | CASSQDPGREDQPQHF | TRBV4-1 | NA | NA | TRBJ1-5
TGTGCCAGTAGCGGGGAAGGGTTAGATGAAAAACTGTTTTTT | CASSGEGLDEKLFF | TRBV19 | NA | NA | TRBJ1-4
TGCGCCAGCAGCTCGCAGGGGGCGCTTATCTCCTATAACTATGGCTACACCTTC | CASSSQGALISYNYGYTF | TRBV5-1 | NA | TRBD1 | TRBJ1-2
TGTGCCAGCAGCTTAGTGGGGGGAAACACTGAAGCTTTCTTT | CASSLVGGNTEAFF | TRBV11-2 | few | NA | TRBJ1-1
TGTGCCAGCAGCCCCTGGACAGGGGTGGATACGCAGTATTTT | CASSPWTGVDTQYF | TRBV11-1 | NA | TRBD1 | TRBJ2-3
TGTGCCAGCAGTTTGGTGGGCAGAACCAATGAGCAGTTCTTC | CASSLVGRTNEQFF | TRBV27 | NA | NA | TRBJ2-1
TGTGCCAGCAGCGGGACAGGAGCCCCTGGCTACACCTTC | CASSGTGAPGYTF | TRBV7-9 | many | TRBD1 | TRBJ1-2
TGTGCCAGCAGTTCTCCGGGACTAGCGGGATACGAGCAGTACTTC | CASSSPGLAGYEQYF | TRBV6-5 | NA | TRBD2 | TRBJ2-7
TGTGCCAGCAGCTCCGGCCGTCGGTTCAGCGATGGCTACACCTTC | CASSSGRRFSDGYTF | TRBV7-2 | NA | NA | TRBJ1-2
TGCGCCAGCAGGGAGGGGACCAATGGCTACACCTTC | CASREGTNGYTF | TRBV5-1 | NA | NA | TRBJ1-2
TGTGCCAGCAGCCAAGAATGGCACGCCAAGCGGGGGGGCCGTCTCTACGAGCAGTACTTC | CASSQEWHAKRGGRLYEQYF | TRBV3-1/TRBV3-2 | NA | TRBD2 | TRBJ2-7
TGTGCCAGCAGTTTACGCAGGGACCAGCATTTT | CASSLRRDQHF | TRBV28 | few | NA | TRBJ1-5
TGTGCCAGCAGCTTAGGAATTCTAGCGGGAGGGGATACGCAGTATTTT | CASSLGILAGGDTQYF | TRBV7-6 | few | TRBD2 | TRBJ2-3
TGTGCCAGCAGTCGAGGAACGCCGGGACAGGGGGGTGCTTTCTTT | CASSRGTPGQGGAFF | TRBV6-5 | NA | TRBD1 | TRBJ1-1
TGTGCCAGCAGTTACAGGGGGCAGGGAAACACCATATATTTT | CASSYRGQGNTIYF | TRBV6-5 | NA | TRBD1 | TRBJ1-3
TGTGCCAGCAGTTCCGCTTCAGGGATCGTCGATGAGCAGTTCTTC | CASSSASGIVDEQFF | TRBV6-5 | NA | NA | TRBJ2-1
TGCGCCAGCAGCCAAGACGGTACTAGCCTTGCTAGCACAGATACGCAGTATTTT | CASSQDGTSLASTDTQYF | TRBV4-1 | NA | NA | TRBJ2-3
TGTGCCAGCAGTACCGGACAGGGCCCCTACGAGCAGTACTTC | CASSTGQGPYEQYF | TRBV6-5 | NA | TRBD1 | TRBJ2-7
TGTGCCAGCAGCTCTAAATCTGCGGGGATCTATGGCTACACCTTC | CASSSKSAGIYGYTF | TRBV5-4 | NA | NA | TRBJ1-2
TGTGCCAGCGAGGAGGGTCAGCGGGCCTACGAGCAGTACTTC | CASEEGQRAYEQYF | TRBV7-9 | NA | NA | TRBJ2-7
TGCGCCAGCAGCTTAACCGCGGGGGGCGGGTATGAGCAGTTCTTC | CASSLTAGGGYEQFF | TRBV5-1 | NA | TRBD2 | TRBJ2-1
TGTGCCAGCAGCTTGACCCTAGCGGGGGGGCGGGTCACAGATACGCAGTATTTT | CASSLTLAGGRVTDTQYF | TRBV5-4 | NA | TRBD2 | TRBJ2-3
TGCAGCGTTAAGGTGGAGCGGGGGAATCCCCACTACCCCACAGATACGCAGTATTTT | CSVKVERGNPHYPTDTQYF | TRBV29-1 | NA | TRBD2 | TRBJ2-3
TGCGCCAGCAGCCGGTTGGGGGGGGGAGATGAAAAACTGTTTTTT | CASSRLGGGDEKLFF | TRBV4-1 | NA | NA | TRBJ1-4
TGCGCCAGCAGCCATCCGACTAGCGGGAGTGCCTACGAGCAGTACTTC | CASSHPTSGSAYEQYF | TRBV4-1 | NA | TRBD2 | TRBJ2-7